This entry is about one T cell receptor (beta chain). Its antigen remains unknown. The data derive from a study of CD8 T cells in ankylosing spondylitis. CDR3 length: 14 amino acids. V was shortened by 6 bases and J by 0 bases, with 10 bases between the two germline ends. Study observations and caveats: As reported, disease-linked clones showed significant enrichment in matched ankylosing spondylitis synovial fluid.

Quantitative 5'-RACE was performed with molecular barcodes, and it yielded the TCR beta libraries. TCRdb re-called the 5' RACE reads through MiXCR, storing one row per CDR3 protein. The profile covers almost 250,000 distinct CDR3 sequences, with roughly a third appearing a single time and 4% to 5% taken by the ten largest. Specimen: blood, either unsorted or a sorted T cell fraction (not recorded which). The receptor comes from a male donor with ankylosing spondylitis or in good health (not recorded which). This chain links TRBV12-3 or TRBV12-4 with TRBJ2-3; the D call may be TRBD1 or TRBD2 (5 bases each). The CDR3 spells CASSPRESTDTQYF. Written as DNA, the CDR3 is TGTGCCAGCAGCCCCAGGGAGAGCACAGATACGCAGTATTTT.